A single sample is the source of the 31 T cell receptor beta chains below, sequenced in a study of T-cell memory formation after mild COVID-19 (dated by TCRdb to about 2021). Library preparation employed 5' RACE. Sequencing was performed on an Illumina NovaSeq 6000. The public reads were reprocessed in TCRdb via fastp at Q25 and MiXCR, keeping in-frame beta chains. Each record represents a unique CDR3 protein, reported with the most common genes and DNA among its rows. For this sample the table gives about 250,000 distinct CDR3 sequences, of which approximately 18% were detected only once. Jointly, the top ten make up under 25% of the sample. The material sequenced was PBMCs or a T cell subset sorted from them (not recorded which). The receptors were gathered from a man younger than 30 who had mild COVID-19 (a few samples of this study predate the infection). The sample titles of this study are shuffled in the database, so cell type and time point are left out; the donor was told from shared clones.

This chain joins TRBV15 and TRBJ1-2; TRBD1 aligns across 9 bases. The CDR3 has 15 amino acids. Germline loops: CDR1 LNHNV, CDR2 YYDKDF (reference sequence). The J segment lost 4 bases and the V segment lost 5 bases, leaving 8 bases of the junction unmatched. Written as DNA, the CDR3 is TGTGCCACCAGCTGGACAGGGGAATCCGGCTATGGCTACACCTTC. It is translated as CATSWTGESGYGYTF. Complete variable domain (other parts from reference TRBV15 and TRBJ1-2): DAMVIQNPRYQVTQFGKPVTLSCSQTLNHNVMYWYQQKSSQAPKLLFHYYDKDFNNEADTPDNFQSRRPNTSFCFLDIRSPGLGDTAMYLCATSWTGESGYGYTFGSGTRLTVV.

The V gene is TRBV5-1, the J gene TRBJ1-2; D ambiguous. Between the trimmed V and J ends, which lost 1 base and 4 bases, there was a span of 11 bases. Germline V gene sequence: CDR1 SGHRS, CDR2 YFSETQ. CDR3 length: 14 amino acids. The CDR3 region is CASSLRASSYGYTF. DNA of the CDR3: TGCGCCAGCAGCTTGCGGGCCTCATCCTATGGCTACACCTTC.

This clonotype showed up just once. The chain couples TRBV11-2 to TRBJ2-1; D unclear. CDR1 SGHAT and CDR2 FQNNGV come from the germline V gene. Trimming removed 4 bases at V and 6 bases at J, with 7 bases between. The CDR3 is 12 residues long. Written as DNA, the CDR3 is TGTGCCAGCAGCTCGTTCGGCAATGAGCAGTTCTTC. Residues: CASSSFGNEQFF. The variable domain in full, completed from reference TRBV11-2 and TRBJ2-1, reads EAGVAQSPRYKIIEKRQSVAFWCNPISGHATLYWYQQILGQGPKLLIQFQNNGVVDDSQLPKDRFSAERLKGVDSTLKIQPAKLEDSAVYLCASSSFGNEQFFGPGTRLTVL.

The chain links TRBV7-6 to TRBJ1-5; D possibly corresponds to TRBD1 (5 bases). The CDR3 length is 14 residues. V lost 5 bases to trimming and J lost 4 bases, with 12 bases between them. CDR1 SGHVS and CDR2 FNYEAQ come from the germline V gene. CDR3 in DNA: TGTGCCAGCAGCCACGGGGGGTCGAATCAGCCCCAGCATTTT. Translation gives CASSHGGSNQPQHF.

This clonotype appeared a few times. As DNA, the CDR3 is TGTGCCAGCAGTTACTCCGGTTACACAGATACGCAGTATTTT. Translated: CASSYSGYTDTQYF. The chain uses TRBV6-6 and TRBJ2-3, with D uncertain. The germline gives CDR1 MNHNY, CDR2 SVGAGI (reference sequence). The ends were cut back, 0 bases at V and 2 bases at J, with 6 bases in the middle. The length of the CDR3 is 14 residues.

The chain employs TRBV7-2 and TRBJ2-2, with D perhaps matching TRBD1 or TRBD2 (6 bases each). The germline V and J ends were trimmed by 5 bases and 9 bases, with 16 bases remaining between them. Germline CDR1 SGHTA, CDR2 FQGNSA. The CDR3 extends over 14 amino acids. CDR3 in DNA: TGTGCCAGCAGCGCAATCGGGGGCGAGTGGGAGCTGTTTTTT. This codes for CASSAIGGEWELFF.

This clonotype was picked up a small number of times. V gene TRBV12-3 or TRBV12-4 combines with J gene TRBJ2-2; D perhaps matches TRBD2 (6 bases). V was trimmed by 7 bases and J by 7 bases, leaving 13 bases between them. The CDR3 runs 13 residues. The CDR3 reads CASTNRGIGELFF. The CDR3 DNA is TGTGCCAGCACCAACCGGGGGATCGGGGAGCTGTTTTTT.

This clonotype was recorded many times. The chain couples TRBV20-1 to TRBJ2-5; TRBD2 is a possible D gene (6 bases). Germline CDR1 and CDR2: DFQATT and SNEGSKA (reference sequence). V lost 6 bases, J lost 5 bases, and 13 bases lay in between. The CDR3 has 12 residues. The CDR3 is CSAPSAGETQYF. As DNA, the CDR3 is TGCAGTGCCCCAAGCGCGGGGGAGACCCAGTACTTC.

The CDR3 sequence is CASSYPRHRAEAFF. CDR3 DNA sequence: TGTGCCAGCAGTTACCCCAGGCACAGGGCTGAAGCTTTCTTT. This rearrangement joins TRBV6-2 or TRBV6-3 to TRBJ1-1; D possibly corresponds to TRBD1 (6 bases). The CDR3 totals 14 residues. Trimming shortened V by 2 bases and J by 6 bases, and 13 bases separated the two germline ends. Per the germline V gene, CDR1 is MNHEY and CDR2 is SVGEGT.

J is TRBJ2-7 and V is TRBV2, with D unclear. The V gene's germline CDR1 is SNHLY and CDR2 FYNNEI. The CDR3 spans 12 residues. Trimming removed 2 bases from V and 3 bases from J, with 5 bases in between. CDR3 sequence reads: CASSESGYEQYV. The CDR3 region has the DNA TGTGCCAGCAGTGAATCAGGCTACGAGCAGTACGTC.

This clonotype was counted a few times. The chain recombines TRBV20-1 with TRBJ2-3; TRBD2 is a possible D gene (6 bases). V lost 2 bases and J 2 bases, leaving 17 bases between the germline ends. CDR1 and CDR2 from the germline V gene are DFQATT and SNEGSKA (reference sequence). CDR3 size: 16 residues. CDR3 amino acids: CSARNPGLADTDTQYF. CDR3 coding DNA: TGCAGTGCTAGAAATCCGGGACTCGCAGACACAGATACGCAGTATTTT.

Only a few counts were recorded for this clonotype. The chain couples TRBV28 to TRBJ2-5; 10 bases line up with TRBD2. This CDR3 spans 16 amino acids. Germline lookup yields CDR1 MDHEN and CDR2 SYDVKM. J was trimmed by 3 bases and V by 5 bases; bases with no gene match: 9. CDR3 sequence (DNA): TGTGCCAGCAGTCCCCCCCAGCTAGCGGGGGAAGAGACCCAGTACTTC. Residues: CASSPPQLAGEETQYF.

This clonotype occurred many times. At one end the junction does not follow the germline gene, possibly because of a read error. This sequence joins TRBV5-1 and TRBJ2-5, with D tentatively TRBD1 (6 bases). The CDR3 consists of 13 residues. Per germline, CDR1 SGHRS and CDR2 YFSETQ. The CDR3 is CASSFQGRETQYF. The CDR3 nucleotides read TGTGCCAGCAGTTTTCAGGGGAGAGAGACCCAGTACTTC.

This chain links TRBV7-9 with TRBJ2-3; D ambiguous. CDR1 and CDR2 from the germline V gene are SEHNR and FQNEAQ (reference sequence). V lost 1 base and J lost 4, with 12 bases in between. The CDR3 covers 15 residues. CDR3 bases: TGTGCCAGCAGCTTAGATCTTAGCCTAGCAGATACGCAGTATTTT. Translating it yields CASSLDLSLADTQYF.

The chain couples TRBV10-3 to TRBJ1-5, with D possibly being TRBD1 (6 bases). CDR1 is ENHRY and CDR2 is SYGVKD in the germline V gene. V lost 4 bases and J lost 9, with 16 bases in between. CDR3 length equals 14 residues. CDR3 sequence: CAISGTGRYPPQHF. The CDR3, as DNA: TGTGCCATCAGTGGAACAGGGCGGTATCCGCCCCAGCATTTT.

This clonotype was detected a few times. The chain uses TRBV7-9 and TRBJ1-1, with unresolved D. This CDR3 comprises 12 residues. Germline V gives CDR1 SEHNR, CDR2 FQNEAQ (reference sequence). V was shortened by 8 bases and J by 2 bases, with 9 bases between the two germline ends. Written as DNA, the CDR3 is TGTGCCAGCCAGGTGGGAAACACTGAAGCTTTCTTT. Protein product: CASQVGNTEAFF.

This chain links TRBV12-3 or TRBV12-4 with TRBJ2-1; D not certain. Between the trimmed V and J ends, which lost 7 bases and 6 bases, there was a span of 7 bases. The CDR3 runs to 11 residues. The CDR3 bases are TGTGCCAGCATGCTGGGCAATGAGCAGTTCTTC. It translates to CASMLGNEQFF.

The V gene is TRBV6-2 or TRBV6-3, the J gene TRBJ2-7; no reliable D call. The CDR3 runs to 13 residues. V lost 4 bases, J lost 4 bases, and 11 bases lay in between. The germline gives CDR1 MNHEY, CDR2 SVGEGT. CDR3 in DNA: TGTGCCAGCAGTTTTGACGACCGGTACGAGCAGTACGTC. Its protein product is CASSFDDRYEQYV.

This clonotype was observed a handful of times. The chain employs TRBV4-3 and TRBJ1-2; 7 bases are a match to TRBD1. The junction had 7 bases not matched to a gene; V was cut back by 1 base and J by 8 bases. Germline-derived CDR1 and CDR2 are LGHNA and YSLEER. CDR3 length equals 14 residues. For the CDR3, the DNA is TGCGCCAGCAGCCAAGTAGACAGGGAGGGCGGCTACACCTTC. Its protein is CASSQVDREGGYTF.

CDR3 sequence: CAITPGPYQETQYF. CDR3 bases: TGTGCCATCACCCCGGGGCCGTACCAAGAGACCCAGTACTTC. V usage is TRBV10-3 and J usage is TRBJ2-5; the D gene could be TRBD1 or TRBD2 (5 bases each). This CDR3 is 14 amino acids long. V was cut by 7 bases and J by 0 bases, with 12 bases left in between. Germline V gene sequence: CDR1 ENHRY, CDR2 SYGVKD.

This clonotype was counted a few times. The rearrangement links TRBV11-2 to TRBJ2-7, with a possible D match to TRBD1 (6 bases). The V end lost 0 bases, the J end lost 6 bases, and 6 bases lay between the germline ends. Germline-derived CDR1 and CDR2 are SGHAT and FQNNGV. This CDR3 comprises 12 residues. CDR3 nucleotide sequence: TGTGCCAGCAGCTTAGACAGGGGCGAGCAGTACGTC. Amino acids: CASSLDRGEQYV.

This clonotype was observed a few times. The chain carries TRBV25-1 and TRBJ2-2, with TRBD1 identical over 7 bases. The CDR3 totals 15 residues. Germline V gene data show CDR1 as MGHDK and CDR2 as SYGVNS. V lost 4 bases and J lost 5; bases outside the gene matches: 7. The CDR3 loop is CASSATGERTGELFF. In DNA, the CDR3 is TGTGCCAGCAGTGCTACAGGGGAAAGGACCGGGGAGCTGTTTTTT.

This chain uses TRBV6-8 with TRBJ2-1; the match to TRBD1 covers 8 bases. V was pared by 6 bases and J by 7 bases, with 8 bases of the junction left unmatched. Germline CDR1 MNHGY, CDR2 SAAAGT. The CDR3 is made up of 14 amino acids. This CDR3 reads CASSRGRTRNEQFF. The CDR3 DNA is TGTGCCAGCAGCAGGGGGCGGACGCGAAATGAGCAGTTCTTC.

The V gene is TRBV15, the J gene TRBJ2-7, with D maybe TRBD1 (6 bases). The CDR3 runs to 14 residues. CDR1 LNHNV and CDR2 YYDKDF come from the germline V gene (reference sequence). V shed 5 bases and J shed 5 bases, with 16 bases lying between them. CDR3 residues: CATSPRQGSDEQYF. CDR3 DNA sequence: TGTGCCACCAGCCCCCGCCAGGGGAGCGACGAGCAGTACTTC.

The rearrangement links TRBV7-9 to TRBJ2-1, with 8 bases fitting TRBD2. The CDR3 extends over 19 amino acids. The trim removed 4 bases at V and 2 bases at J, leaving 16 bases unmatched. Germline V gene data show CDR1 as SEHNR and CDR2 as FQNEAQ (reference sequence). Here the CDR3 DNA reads TGTGCCAGCAGCTCCCGGGGGGGGCTGAGTAGCGGGGCCTACAATGAGCAGTTCTTC. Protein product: CASSSRGGLSSGAYNEQFF.

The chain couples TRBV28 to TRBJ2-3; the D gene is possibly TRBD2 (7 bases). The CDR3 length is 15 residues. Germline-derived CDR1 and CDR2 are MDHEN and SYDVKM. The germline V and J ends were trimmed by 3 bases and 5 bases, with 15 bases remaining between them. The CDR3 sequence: CASSFGGGPEDTQYF. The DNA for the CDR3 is TGTGCCAGCAGTTTTGGGGGGGGGCCGGAAGATACGCAGTATTTT.

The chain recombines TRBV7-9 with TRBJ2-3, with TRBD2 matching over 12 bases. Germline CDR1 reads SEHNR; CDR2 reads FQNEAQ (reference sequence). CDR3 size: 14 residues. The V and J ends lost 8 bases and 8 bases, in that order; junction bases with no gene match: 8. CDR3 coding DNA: TGTGCCAGCGGACTAGCGGGGACGCCCGGTACGCAGTATTTT. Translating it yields CASGLAGTPGTQYF.

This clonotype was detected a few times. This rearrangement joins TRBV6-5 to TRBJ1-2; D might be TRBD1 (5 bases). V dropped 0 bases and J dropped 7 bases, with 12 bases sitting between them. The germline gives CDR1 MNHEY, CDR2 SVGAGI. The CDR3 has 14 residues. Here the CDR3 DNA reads TGTGCCAGCAGTTACTCGCAGGGTGGGTTTGGCTACACCTTC. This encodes CASSYSQGGFGYTF.

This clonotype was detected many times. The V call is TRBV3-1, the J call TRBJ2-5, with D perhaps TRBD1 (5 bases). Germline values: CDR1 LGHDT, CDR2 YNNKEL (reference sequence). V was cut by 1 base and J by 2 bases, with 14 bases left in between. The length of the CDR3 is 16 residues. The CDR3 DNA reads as TGTGCCAGCAGCCAAGGTTTCCAGGGTGGTCAAGAGACCCAGTACTTC. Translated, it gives CASSQGFQGGQETQYF.

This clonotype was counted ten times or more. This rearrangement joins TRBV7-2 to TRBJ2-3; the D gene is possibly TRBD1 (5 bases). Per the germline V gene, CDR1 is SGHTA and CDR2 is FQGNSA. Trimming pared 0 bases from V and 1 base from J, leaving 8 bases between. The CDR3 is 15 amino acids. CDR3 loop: CASSLAGARTDTQYF. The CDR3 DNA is TGTGCCAGCAGCTTAGCAGGGGCCCGCACAGATACGCAGTATTTT.

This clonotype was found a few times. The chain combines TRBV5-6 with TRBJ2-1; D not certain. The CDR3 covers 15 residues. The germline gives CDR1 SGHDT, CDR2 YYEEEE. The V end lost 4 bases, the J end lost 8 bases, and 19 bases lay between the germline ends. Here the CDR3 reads CASSADSVGIYEQFF. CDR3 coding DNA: TGTGCCAGCAGCGCCGACTCTGTAGGGATCTATGAGCAGTTCTTC.